The rows below give T cell receptor beta chains drawn from one sample of a study of T cell changes during pregnancy in multiple sclerosis. The method was immunoSEQ multiplex PCR; TCRdb's version includes in-frame clones alone and lacks a portion of them. The sample includes 20,000 to 25,000 clones, around 89% seen only once; the top ten take about 7%. Material: CD8+ T cells from peripheral blood mononuclear cells, obtained in the first trimester of pregnancy. These receptors were taken from a female donor with multiple sclerosis, enrolled in a pregnancy study. Both conserved end residues are part of each CDR3. The D gene is left open where the match is weak. The size field is filled for only some rows; it gives once, few, many or a size class.

j_call v_call clone_size d_call cdr3_length cdr3_aa cdr3_nt
TRBJ2-7 TRBV27 . . 16 CASSLSPRTVFYEQYF TGTGCCAGCAGTTTATCTCCTCGGACTGTCTTCTACGAGCAGTACTTC
TRBJ2-1 TRBV19 . TRBD2 14 CASSIAGGPHEQFF TGTGCCAGTAGTATAGCGGGAGGGCCTCATGAGCAGTTCTTC
TRBJ2-7 TRBV19 . . 14 CASSVVRVGYEQYF TGTGCCAGTAGTGTTGTCAGGGTGGGATACGAGCAGTACTTC
TRBJ1-1 TRBV12-5 . . 12 CASGYDSAEAFF TGTGCTAGTGGTTATGACAGTGCTGAAGCTTTCTTT
TRBJ2-5 TRBV28 once . 14 CASSLLTVQETQYF TGTGCCAGCAGTTTATTGACAGTCCAAGAGACCCAGTACTTC
TRBJ2-7 TRBV28 . . 14 CASIPRERIYEQYF TGTGCCAGCATCCCCCGGGAGCGAATCTACGAGCAGTACTTC
TRBJ2-7 TRBV19 . . 13 CASSMGQTYEQYF TGTGCCAGTAGTATGGGGCAGACCTACGAGCAGTACTTC
TRBJ1-3 TRBV28 once . 15 CASSAPGNSGNTIYF TGTGCCAGCAGCGCCCCAGGGAATAGCGGAAACACCATATATTTT
TRBJ2-2 TRBV10-3 . TRBD1 14 CAISRQGDWEELFF TGTGCCATCAGCCGACAGGGCGATTGGGAGGAGCTGTTTTTT
TRBJ2-7 TRBV5-1 once . 15 CASSLTTGNSYEQYF TGCGCCAGCAGCTTAACAACCGGGAACTCCTACGAGCAGTACTTC
TRBJ2-7 TRBV21-1 . . 15 CASSKWAGGPWEQYF TGTGCCAGCAGCAAATGGGCGGGAGGGCCTTGGGAGCAGTACTTC
TRBJ2-7 TRBV27 . . 14 CASSFSTTSYEQYF TGTGCCAGCAGTTTCAGTACAACCAGTTACGAGCAGTACTTC
TRBJ1-1 TRBV5-4 . TRBD1 15 CASSPTGTGNTEAFF TGTGCCAGCAGCCCAACCGGGACAGGGAACACTGAAGCTTTCTTT
TRBJ2-1 TRBV7-9 . . 16 CASSASSSDPYNEQFF TGTGCCAGCAGCGCGTCCTCTAGCGACCCTTACAATGAGCAGTTCTTC
TRBJ2-5 TRBV6-5 . . 12 CASSTDRETQYF TGTGCCAGCAGTACGGACAGAGAGACCCAGTACTTC
TRBJ2-5 TRBV5-5 . . 15 CASSFFRGSQETQYF TGTGCCAGCAGCTTTTTTCGTGGCTCTCAAGAGACCCAGTACTTC
TRBJ2-2 TRBV5-1 once . 16 CASLQEVGDRAGELFF TGCGCCAGCCTTCAAGAAGTGGGTGATCGGGCCGGGGAGCTGTTTTTT
TRBJ2-5 TRBV7-2 . TRBD2 13 CASSGGEWETQYF TGTGCCAGCAGCGGGGGGGAGTGGGAGACCCAGTACTTC
TRBJ2-1 TRBV2 . TRBD2 14 CASRGTSGIGEQFF TGTGCCAGCAGAGGGACTAGCGGGATCGGTGAGCAGTTCTTC
TRBJ2-1 TRBV9 few TRBD2 15 CASSVNEGGLGEQFF TGTGCCAGCAGCGTAAATGAGGGAGGGTTAGGCGAGCAGTTCTTC
TRBJ1-1 TRBV20-1 few . 11 CSGSRDTEAFF TGCAGTGGATCCCGGGACACTGAAGCTTTCTTT
TRBJ2-2 TRBV29-1 . . 12 CSGYQGPGELFF TGCAGCGGATATCAGGGGCCCGGGGAGCTGTTTTTT
TRBJ2-4 TRBV6-5 . TRBD1 14 CASRVDRENNIQYF TGTGCCAGCAGGGTAGACAGGGAAAATAACATTCAGTACTTC
TRBJ1-1 TRBV29-1 few . 12 CSAQGMNTEAFF TGCAGCGCACAGGGAATGAACACTGAAGCTTTCTTT
TRBJ2-5 TRBV4-1 . . 16 CASSHQKGLPQETQYF TGCGCCAGCAGCCACCAAAAGGGACTCCCTCAAGAGACCCAGTACTTC
TRBJ2-7 TRBV4-1 medium-sized TRBD2 17 CASSQRGLAGEAYEQYF TGCGCCAGCAGCCAAAGGGGACTAGCGGGAGAGGCCTACGAGCAGTACTTC
TRBJ1-5 TRBV28 . TRBD1 16 CASTLGDSLFNQPQHF TGTGCCAGCACCTTGGGGGACAGTCTTTTCAATCAGCCCCAGCATTTT
TRBJ1-5 TRBV19 . . 14 CASSIDPLGGPQHF TGTGCCAGTAGTATAGATCCCCTCGGTGGGCCCCAGCATTTT
TRBJ1-1 TRBV27 . . 14 CASSFARGETEAFF TGTGCCAGCAGTTTTGCCCGGGGAGAGACTGAAGCTTTCTTT
TRBJ2-7 TRBV7-2 . TRBD2 15 CASSRDTGGGLEQYF TGTGCCAGCAGCCGCGACACGGGAGGGGGTCTCGAGCAGTACTTC
TRBJ2-1 TRBV5-6 . . 19 CASSLVGTWGVSVGNEQFF TGTGCCAGCAGCTTGGTCGGGACGTGGGGGGTTTCCGTCGGCAATGAGCAGTTCTTC
TRBJ2-3 TRBV6-4 . . 14 CASSRGAEADTQYF TGTGCCAGCAGCCGGGGGGCTGAGGCAGATACGCAGTATTTT
TRBJ2-7 TRBV2 . . 13 CASCSPRAYEQYF TGTGCCAGCTGTAGCCCCAGAGCCTACGAGCAGTACTTC
TRBJ2-3 TRBV11-1 . TRBD2 16 CASSPGGGAITDTQYF TGTGCCAGCAGCCCGGGGGGGGGAGCGATTACAGATACGCAGTATTTT
TRBJ1-4 TRBV27 . TRBD1 17 CASSLSQGAILGEKLFF TGTGCCAGCAGTTTGTCCCAGGGGGCCATTCTAGGTGAAAAACTGTTTTTT
TRBJ2-3 TRBV7-2 . . 16 CASSLDAAGVTDTQYF TGTGCCAGCAGCTTAGACGCGGCAGGGGTGACGGATACGCAGTATTTT
TRBJ2-3 TRBV10-3 . TRBD2 16 CAISDSNRGGTDTQYF TGTGCCATCAGTGACTCGAACCGGGGGGGCACAGATACGCAGTATTTT
TRBJ1-2 TRBV27 . . 17 CASRSIGWGPYNYGYTF TGTGCCAGCAGGTCTATTGGCTGGGGGCCGTACAACTATGGCTACACCTTC
TRBJ2-1 TRBV7-2 . TRBD2 15 CASSLLGLADNEQFF TGTGCCAGCAGTCTCCTCGGACTAGCGGACAATGAGCAGTTCTTC
TRBJ2-6 TRBV27 . . 15 CASSPTGSGANVLTF TGTGCCAGCAGTCCTACAGGGTCTGGGGCCAACGTCCTGACTTTC
TRBJ2-7 TRBV4-3 . TRBD2 16 CASSQGGLAGLYEQYF TGCGCCAGCAGCCAAGGTGGACTAGCGGGACTCTACGAGCAGTACTTC
TRBJ2-3 TRBV4-3 . . 15 CASSQVPGESDTQYF TGCGCCAGCAGCCAAGTGCCGGGAGAGTCAGATACGCAGTATTTT
TRBJ1-1 TRBV30 . . 15 CAWSVLRGAGAEAFF TGTGCCTGGAGTGTCCTTCGGGGGGCCGGCGCTGAAGCTTTCTTT
TRBJ2-7 TRBV2 . TRBD2 16 CASSELPSGRFYEQYF TGTGCCAGCAGTGAACTCCCTAGCGGGAGGTTCTACGAGCAGTACTTC
TRBJ2-7 TRBV6-1 . . 13 CASRETASYEQYF TGTGCCAGCAGAGAGACAGCCTCCTACGAGCAGTACTTC
TRBJ2-7 TRBV19 . . 15 CASSILGGSFHEQYF TGTGCCAGTAGTATATTAGGAGGTAGCTTCCACGAGCAGTACTTC
TRBJ2-1 TRBV4-2 . . 13 CASSQETGNEQFF TGTGCCAGCAGCCAAGAAACGGGAAATGAGCAGTTCTTC
TRBJ2-7 TRBV28 . . 16 CASSPLDRTITYEQYF TGTGCCAGCAGTCCCCTGGACAGAACCATCACCTACGAGCAGTACTTC
TRBJ2-1 TRBV7-9 . . 15 CASSLKPGQYNEQFF TGTGCCAGCAGCTTAAAACCGGGACAATACAATGAGCAGTTCTTC
TRBJ2-7 TRBV27 once TRBD1 13 CASSLTGSYEQYF TGTGCCAGCAGTTTGACAGGGAGCTACGAGCAGTACTTC
TRBJ2-5 TRBV6-5 . . 15 CASSYPSDSQETQYF TGTGCCAGCAGTTACCCTTCGGACAGCCAAGAGACCCAGTACTTC
TRBJ2-1 TRBV19 . TRBD2 14 CASRPGLALHEQFF TGTGCCAGTAGGCCGGGACTAGCTCTTCATGAGCAGTTCTTC